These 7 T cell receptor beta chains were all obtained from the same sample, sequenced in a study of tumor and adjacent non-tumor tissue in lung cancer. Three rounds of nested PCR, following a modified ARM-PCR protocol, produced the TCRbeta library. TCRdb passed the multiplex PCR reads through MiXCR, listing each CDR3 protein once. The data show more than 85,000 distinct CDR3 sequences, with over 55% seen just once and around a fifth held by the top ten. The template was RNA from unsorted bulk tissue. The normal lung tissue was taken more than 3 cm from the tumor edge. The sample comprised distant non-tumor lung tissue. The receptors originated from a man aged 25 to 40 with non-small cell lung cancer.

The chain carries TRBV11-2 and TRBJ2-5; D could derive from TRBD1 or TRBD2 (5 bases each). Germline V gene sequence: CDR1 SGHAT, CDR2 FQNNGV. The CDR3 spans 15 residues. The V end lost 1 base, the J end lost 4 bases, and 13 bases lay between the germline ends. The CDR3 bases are TGTGCCAGCAGCTTAGTAGGGATGGGGACAGAGACCCAGTACTTC. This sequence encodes CASSLVGMGTETQYF.

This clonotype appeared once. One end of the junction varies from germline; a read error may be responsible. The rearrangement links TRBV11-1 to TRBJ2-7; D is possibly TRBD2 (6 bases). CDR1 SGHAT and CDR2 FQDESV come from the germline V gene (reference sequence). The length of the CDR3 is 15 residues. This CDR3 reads CVSSLESTGTREQCF. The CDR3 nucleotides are TGTGTCAGCAGCTTAGAGTCCACCGGAACTCGGGAGCAGTGCTTC. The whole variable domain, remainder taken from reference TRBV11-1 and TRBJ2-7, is EAEVAQSPRYKITEKSQAVAFWCDPISGHATLYWYRQILGQGPELLVQFQDESVVDDSQLPKDRFSAERLKGVDSTLKIQPAELGDSAMYLCVSSLESTGTREQCFGPGTRLTVT.

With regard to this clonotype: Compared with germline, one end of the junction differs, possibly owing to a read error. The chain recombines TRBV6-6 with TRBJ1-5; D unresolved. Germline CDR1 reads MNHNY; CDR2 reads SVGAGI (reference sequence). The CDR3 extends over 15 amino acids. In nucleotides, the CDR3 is TGTGCCAGCGAGAGGTTGGACGGAAACTATCAGTCCCAGCATTTT. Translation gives CASERLDGNYQSQHF.

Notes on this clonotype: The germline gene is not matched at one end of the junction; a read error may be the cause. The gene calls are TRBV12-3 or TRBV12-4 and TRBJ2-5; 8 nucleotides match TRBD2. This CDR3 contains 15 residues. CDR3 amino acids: CASSGMTSVFETQYF. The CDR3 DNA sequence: TGTGCCAGCAGTGGAATGACTAGCGTGTTTGAGACTCAGTACTTC.

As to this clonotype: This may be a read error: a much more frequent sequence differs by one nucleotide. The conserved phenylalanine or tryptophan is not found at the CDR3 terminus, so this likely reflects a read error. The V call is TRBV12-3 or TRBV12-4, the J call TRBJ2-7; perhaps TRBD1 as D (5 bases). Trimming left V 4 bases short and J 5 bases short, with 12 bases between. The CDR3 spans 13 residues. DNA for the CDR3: TGTGCCAGCAGTTCTCACACAGGAAACGAGCAGTACTGC. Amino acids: CASSSHTGNEQYC.

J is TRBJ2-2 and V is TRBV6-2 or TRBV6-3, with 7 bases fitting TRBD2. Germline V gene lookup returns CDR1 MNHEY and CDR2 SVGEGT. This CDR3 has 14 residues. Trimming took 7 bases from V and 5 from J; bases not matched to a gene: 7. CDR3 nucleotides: TGTGCCAGCATCCAATTGGGGGGGACCGGGGAGCTGTTTTTT. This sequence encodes CASIQLGGTGELFF.

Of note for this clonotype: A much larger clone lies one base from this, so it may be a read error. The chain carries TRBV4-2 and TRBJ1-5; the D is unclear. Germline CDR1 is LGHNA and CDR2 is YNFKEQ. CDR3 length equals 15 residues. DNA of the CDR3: TGTGCCTGCAGCCAAGACGGGCAGTACAATCAGCCCCAGCATTTT. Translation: CACSQDGQYNQPQHF.